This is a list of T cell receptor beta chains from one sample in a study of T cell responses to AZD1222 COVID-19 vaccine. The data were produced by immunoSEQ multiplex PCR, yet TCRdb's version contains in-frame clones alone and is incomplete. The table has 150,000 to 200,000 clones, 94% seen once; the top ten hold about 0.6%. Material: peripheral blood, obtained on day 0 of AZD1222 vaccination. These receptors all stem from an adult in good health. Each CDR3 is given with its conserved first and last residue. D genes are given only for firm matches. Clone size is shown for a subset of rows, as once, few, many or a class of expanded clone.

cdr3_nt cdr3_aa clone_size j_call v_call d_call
TGTGCCACCAGCAGAGGTCTAGCGGTCGCACACCGAGGGAATGAGCAGTTCTTC CATSRGLAVAHRGNEQFF . TRBJ2-1 TRBV15 TRBD2
TGCGCCAGCGGTACCATCCAGAATGAGCAGTTCTTC CASGTIQNEQFF once TRBJ2-1 TRBV4-1 .
TGTGCCAGCATGGGCAGCCCTTCTGAAGCTTTCTTT CASMGSPSEAFF . TRBJ1-1 TRBV5-5 .
TGTGCCAGCAGTTTATCCCCAAGGGAGCAGTACTTC CASSLSPREQYF . TRBJ2-7 TRBV28 .
TGCGCCAGCAGCTTGGCCGGAGGACACTCCTACAATGAGCAGTTCTTC CASSLAGGHSYNEQFF . TRBJ2-1 TRBV5-1 .
TGTGCCAGCAGTCTATCCTATAATTCACCCCTCCACTTT CASSLSYNSPLHF . TRBJ1-6 TRBV28 .
TGTGCCAGCAGCTTGGAACTGAACACCGGGGAGCTGTTTTTT CASSLELNTGELFF . TRBJ2-2 TRBV7-6 .
TGTGCCAGCAGCCCCTGGACAGGGGTTGGAAACACCATATATTTT CASSPWTGVGNTIYF once TRBJ1-3 TRBV7-2 TRBD1
TGTGCCAGCAGCTTAAAGTCGCTCCTCGATACGGATGAGCAGTTCTTC CASSLKSLLDTDEQFF . TRBJ2-1 TRBV13 .
TGTGCCAGCCGAGCCCAAGTCGGGAAAGAGACCCAGTACTTC CASRAQVGKETQYF . TRBJ2-5 TRBV18 .
TGTGCCAGCTCACCATTTTCTAGCGGGAGTAATGAGCAGTTCTTC CASSPFSSGSNEQFF . TRBJ2-1 TRBV18 TRBD2
TGTGCCAGCAGCTTGGGTCAGGGGGCAAGCCAGCCCCAGCATTTT CASSLGQGASQPQHF . TRBJ1-5 TRBV5-5 TRBD1
TGTGCCAGCAGTGGTGCGCAGACACTCGACTATGGCTACACCTTC CASSGAQTLDYGYTF once TRBJ1-2 TRBV6-2/TRBV6-3 .
TGTGCCAGCAGTTACTCCGGGGAGGGCAATCAGCCCCAGCATTTT CASSYSGEGNQPQHF . TRBJ1-5 TRBV6-2/TRBV6-3 .
TGTGCCAGCTCACCTCAGACAGGGGGCAATCAGCCCCAGCATTTT CASSPQTGGNQPQHF . TRBJ1-5 TRBV18 TRBD1
TGTGCCAGCTCACCACGGAGTATCATGCAGTTCTTC CASSPRSIMQFF once TRBJ2-1 TRBV18 .
TGTGCCAGCAGTTTATCTGGGGGCTTCTATGGCTACACCTTC CASSLSGGFYGYTF . TRBJ1-2 TRBV28 .
TGCGCCAGCAGCCATGATAGCGGTAGCACAGATACGCAGTATTTT CASSHDSGSTDTQYF . TRBJ2-3 TRBV5-1 .
TGCGCCAGCAATAAGGACAGCACTAACTATGGCTACACCTTC CASNKDSTNYGYTF . TRBJ1-2 TRBV5-1 .
TGTGCCAGCAGGACCGGACTAGCGGGAAGTAAGGAGACCCAGTACTTC CASRTGLAGSKETQYF . TRBJ2-5 TRBV2 TRBD2
TGTGCCAGCAGTGAGAGTGCGGGTTATAATTCACCCCTCCACTTT CASSESAGYNSPLHF . TRBJ1-6 TRBV6-1 .
TGTGCCAGCAGTGAATCGGTGGGAGGGGCAGATACGCAGTATTTT CASSESVGGADTQYF . TRBJ2-3 TRBV6-4 TRBD2
TGTGCCAGCAGCAGGGAGAGAGGCTACACCTTC CASSRERGYTF . TRBJ1-2 TRBV5-8 .
TGTGCCAGCTCACCACCGGACCGCAGCACAGATACGCAGTATTTT CASSPPDRSTDTQYF . TRBJ2-3 TRBV18 .
TGTGCCAGCAGTCAGGACTACTTAGCCAAAAACATTCAGTACTTC CASSQDYLAKNIQYF . TRBJ2-4 TRBV11-2 .
TGTGCCAGCAGCTCCACGGGTAACACTGAAGCTTTCTTT CASSSTGNTEAFF . TRBJ1-1 TRBV6-5 .
TGTGCCAGCACCCCCAGCTTTGGACAGATAGTTAACTATGGCTACACCTTC CASTPSFGQIVNYGYTF . TRBJ1-2 TRBV28 .
TGTGCCAGCAGTGATCTAGCGGGCTCCACAGATACGCAGTATTTT CASSDLAGSTDTQYF few TRBJ2-3 TRBV6-1 TRBD2